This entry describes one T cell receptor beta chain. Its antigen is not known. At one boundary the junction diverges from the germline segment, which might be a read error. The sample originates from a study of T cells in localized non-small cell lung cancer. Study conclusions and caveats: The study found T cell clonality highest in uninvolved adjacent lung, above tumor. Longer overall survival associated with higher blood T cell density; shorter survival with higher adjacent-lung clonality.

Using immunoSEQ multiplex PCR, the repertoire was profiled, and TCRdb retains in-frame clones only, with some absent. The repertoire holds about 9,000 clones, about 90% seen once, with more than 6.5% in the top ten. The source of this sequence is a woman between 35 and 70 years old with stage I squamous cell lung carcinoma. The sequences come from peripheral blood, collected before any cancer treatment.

Here the CDR3 reads CASREETGTGRVNSPLHF. The DNA for the CDR3 is TGTGCCAGCAGAGAAGAAACCGGGACAGGGCGAGTTAATTCACCCCTCCACTTT. The chain employs TRBV6-1 and TRBJ1-6; 9 bases agree with TRBD1. The length of the CDR3 is 18 residues. Germline CDR1 and CDR2: MNHNS and SASEGT.